The entry below describes one T cell receptor beta chain. The data derive from a study of T cell changes during pregnancy in multiple sclerosis. Trimming took 7 bases from V and 7 from J; bases not matched to a gene: 10. Germline V gene sequence: CDR1 SGDLS, CDR2 YYNGEE. This CDR3 has 14 amino acids. Profiled with immunoSEQ multiplex PCR; TCRdb holds only in-frame clones, not every one. In the table there are some 70,000 clones, around nine tenths of which are singletons. The TCR sequence derives from a female donor in good health, enrolled as a control in a pregnancy study. Sequenced here: peripheral blood, sampled in the second trimester of pregnancy. The chain recombines TRBV9 with TRBJ2-2, with 7 bases identical to TRBD1. DNA for the CDR3: TGTGCCAGCGGACAGACAGGGATATACGGGGAGCTGTTTTTT. It codes for CASGQTGIYGELFF.